This T cell receptor (beta chain) was documented in a study of cytomegalovirus exposure and HLA in healthy donors. Study-wide context: Researchers previously reported finding 90 million to 130 million unique TCR beta sequences from about 179 million T cells. Among 398 genotyped donors, roughly 81% fell in the Caucasian-associated ancestry cluster.

PCR involved 60 Vbeta and 13 Jbeta primers. Sequencing used immunoSEQ multiplex PCR; TCRdb keeps in-frame clones, though not all of them. The sample yields 180,000 or so clones, 70% to 85% seen once. This CDR3 contains 15 residues. The V end lost 1 base, the J end lost 4 bases, and 10 bases lay between the germline ends. CDR1 is SGHVS, CDR2 FNYEAQ, per germline. This receptor was taken from a man between 18 and 35 years old in good health and CMV-seronegative. The sample comprised PBMCs. The chain recombines TRBV7-6 with TRBJ2-2, with D perhaps matching TRBD2 (6 bases). This CDR3 reads CASSLVGLITGELFF. As DNA, the CDR3 is TGTGCCAGCAGCTTAGTGGGACTGATCACCGGGGAGCTGTTTTTT.